These T cell receptor beta chains were read from a single sample in a study of cytotoxic CD8 clonotypes in ibrutinib-treated CLL. The protocol was immunoSEQ multiplex PCR, while the TCRdb copy is restricted to in-frame clones and leaves out a portion. This sample has 200,000 to 250,000 clones; 70% occur once, and the top ten carry approximately 5.9%. The sample here was PBMCs, taken after 12 months of ibrutinib treatment. These receptor sequences come from a human donor with chronic lymphocytic leukemia. Each CDR3 is given with its conserved first and last residue.

V gene: TRBV30
CDR3 protein: CAWSVSGTGSQPQHF

V gene: TRBV11-2
CDR3 protein: CASSSNLVGHTQYF

V gene: TRBV19
CDR3 protein: CASRNGPTAGELFF

V gene: TRBV19
CDR3 protein: CASSQPHRVMDEQFF

V gene: TRBV7-3
CDR3 protein: CASSPGQGYEQYF

V gene: TRBV4-3
CDR3 protein: CASSQSQGFTSGNTIYF

V gene: TRBV6-1
CDR3 protein: CASSESGGFTQPQHF

V gene: TRBV10-2
CDR3 protein: CATTTLIEAFF

V gene: TRBV28
CDR3 protein: CARLTRAWTSDVQEQYF

V gene: TRBV5-3
CDR3 protein: CARSPDREIHTEAFF

V gene: TRBV12-5
CDR3 protein: CASGLAVGGMKLFF

V gene: TRBV30
CDR3 protein: CAWSALDLPDTQYF

V gene: TRBV28
CDR3 protein: CASSTNLDRSGNTIYF

V gene: TRBV19
CDR3 protein: CASSRGYGYTF

V gene: TRBV9
CDR3 protein: CASSVSALGSGNTIYF

V gene: TRBV4-2
CDR3 protein: CASSQGYRKSGIFQETQYF

V gene: TRBV2
CDR3 protein: CASSVRVGEQYF

V gene: TRBV6-5
CDR3 protein: CASRLAGSLGEQYF

V gene: TRBV11-3
CDR3 protein: CASSLSDRAHYGYTF

V gene: TRBV7-9
CDR3 protein: CASSLGQGHNEQFF

V gene: TRBV5-1
CDR3 protein: CASSSGLAGYNEQFF

V gene: TRBV9
CDR3 protein: CASSVGYGRVSEQYF

V gene: TRBV5-1
CDR3 protein: CASSLGGLASYNEQFF

V gene: TRBV5-1
CDR3 protein: CASSRLTASGGIDEQYF

V gene: TRBV5-1
CDR3 protein: CASSLIGGNTGELFF

V gene: TRBV4-3
CDR3 protein: CASSQHGQPFRYGYTF

V gene: TRBV13
CDR3 protein: CASSRGRGWTEAFF

V gene: TRBV15
CDR3 protein: CATSRLTSGSYEQYF

V gene: TRBV7-2
CDR3 protein: CASSLLWEQYF

V gene: TRBV6-5
CDR3 protein: CASSSLGAGSINEQFF

V gene: TRBV18
CDR3 protein: CASSPQRYRETGELFF

V gene: TRBV14
CDR3 protein: CASSQLGQYNSPLHF

V gene: TRBV25-1
CDR3 protein: CASSEYRAIRAFF

V gene: TRBV11-2
CDR3 protein: CASSVDWGTGELFF

V gene: TRBV27
CDR3 protein: CASSLVGENQPQHF

V gene: TRBV30
CDR3 protein: CAWSVAPGPNYEQYF

V gene: TRBV6-6
CDR3 protein: CASRLQGNTEAFF

V gene: TRBV29-1
CDR3 protein: CSVVNRGVYEQYF

V gene: TRBV28
CDR3 protein: CASSEPPEDRGSYEQYF

V gene: TRBV7-9
CDR3 protein: CASSTVTQGYGYTF

V gene: TRBV6-1
CDR3 protein: CASSISGGGNQPQHF

V gene: TRBV6-5
CDR3 protein: CASIPSLRDADTQYF

V gene: TRBV9
CDR3 protein: CASSVGGGYTDTQYF

V gene: TRBV27
CDR3 protein: CASSFRGGGYGYTF

V gene: TRBV6-1
CDR3 protein: CASPKQPQHF

V gene: TRBV29-1
CDR3 protein: CSVEFSSGNTIYF

V gene: TRBV6-5
CDR3 protein: CASRDNRVGTDTQYF

V gene: TRBV5-1
CDR3 protein: CASSFVPDDPEGYF

V gene: TRBV27
CDR3 protein: CASSPQSYEQYF

V gene: TRBV25-1
CDR3 protein: CASSESGGSRLFF

V gene: TRBV30
CDR3 protein: CAWSSRYEQYF

V gene: TRBV6-5
CDR3 protein: CASSYSAGWETQYF